The clone carrying this T cell receptor (beta chain) has at least ten counts. The antigen is undetermined. The data were obtained in a study of T cell repertoires in cytomegalovirus infection. Study details: The public TCR beta signatures pointed to both CMV infection and matching HLA type.

Overall study results and limits: Ex vivo, HLA-C-restricted CMV-specific TCR beta clonotypes prevailed over the rest of the response.

TCRdb fed the reads into MiXCR, producing one record per CDR3 protein. The table lists hundreds of thousands of distinct CDR3 sequences, around 29% of them singletons. The CDR3 contains 15 residues. CDR1 is SGHVS, CDR2 FNYEAQ, per germline. With V trimmed by 4 bases and J by 1 base, 4 bases remained unmatched. The V and J genes are TRBV7-6 and TRBJ2-5, with 9 bases that match TRBD1. The sample consisted of cultured CD8+ T cells from PBMCs, taken from culture after CMV antigen stimulation. The origin of this receptor is a human donor in good health (CMV status not recorded). Some clones in this sample may be carry-over from other donors' samples. CDR3 bases: TGTGCCAGCAGCTGGACAGGGGCACTCCAAGAGACCCAGTACTTC. As protein: CASSWTGALQETQYF.